In its sample, the clone carrying this T cell receptor (beta chain) was seen many times. Its antigen remains unidentified. CDR1 SGHNT and CDR2 YYREEE come from the germline V gene (reference sequence). Trimming cost V 0 bases and J 2 bases, with 5 bases left between them. There are 14 residues in the CDR3. This sample was taken from a study of spatial heterogeneity in lung cancer. Broader study findings: Expanded tumor TCRs that were ubiquitous appeared in blood more at resection than follow-up.

Time point of the sample: sample taken at primary tumor resection. Unsorted samples of tumor, nontumor lung or frozen PBMC had their whole RNA sequenced. Every TCR cDNA molecule bore its own unique molecular identifier. Each CDR3 protein is one row after TCRdb ran MiXCR on the 5' RACE reads. The data hold thousands of distinct CDR3 sequences, with about 6.7% observed a single time. The chain recombines TRBV5-4 with TRBJ1-4; D remains unclear. Here the sequenced sample was PBMCs, taken at surgery. The receptor comes from a male donor with early-stage non-small cell lung cancer. CDR3 coding DNA: TGTGCCAGCAGCTTGGAGGGTACTAATGAAAAACTGTTTTTT. Protein sequence: CASSLEGTNEKLFF.